This T cell receptor (beta chain) was recorded in a study of CXCR3-negative and CXCR3-positive naive CD8 T cells. A word on this clonotype: The antigen is unknown.

UMI labels and 5' RACE were used to prepare the TRB cDNA libraries. TCRdb processed the 5' RACE reads again and assigns one entry to each CDR3 protein, with no DNA. Seen in this sample are 120,000 to 150,000 distinct CDR3 sequences; the ten most common clones hold around 0.3%. Study-wide results and limits: The TRBV-TRBJ usage of naive CXCR3-negative and CXCR3-positive cells was similar, but that of memory cells differed. CXCR3-positive naive cells had more hydrophobic TRB CDR3s than CXCR3-negative naive cells. Both of the naive subsets showed about the same high diversity, but memory CD8+ cells had much less.

Germline CDR1 and CDR2: SGHDN and FVKESK. The CDR3 totals 15 residues. Some 300,000 cells per CD8+ T cell subset were flow-sorted in triplicate. Identification of naive CD8+ T cells rested on CD45RO-CCR7+CD27+CD95- status. This receptor was identified in a human donor in good health. Some clones in this sample may be carry-over from other donors' samples. The chain has TRBV14 and TRBJ2-7; the TCRdb call, TRBD1, lacks DNA for checking. Sequencing used naive CXCR3+ CD8+ T cells from blood. Subset noted: CD45RO-CCR7+CD27+CD95- naive CD8+ T cells expressing CXCR3 (TNR3+). CDR3 in amino acids: CASSDFRGAMYEQYF.